The source of this T cell receptor beta chain is a study of neurological immune-mediated disorders. General observations from the study: The multiple sclerosis repertoire cluster had no association with any clinical or MRI feature.

This clonotype has a count of ten or more. What it binds is not known. The team produced cDNA through 5'RACE using 10-nucleotide random UMIs. Every sequencing run returned over 160 million TCR-beta sequences, which were derived from 15-18 subjects. TCRdb independently ran MiXCR on the 5' RACE reads; one entry per CDR3 protein. Counted here are approximately 82,000 distinct CDR3 sequences, just over 2.5% occurring once; the ten biggest clones make up roughly 1.1%. Germline CDR1 is SGHRS and CDR2 is YFSETQ. The germline V and J ends were trimmed by 0 bases and 7 bases, with 8 bases remaining between them. The CDR3 totals 13 residues.

The chain has TRBV5-1 and TRBJ2-1; tentatively, D is TRBD2 (6 bases). The receptor comes from a woman under 40 with multiple sclerosis. Sequenced: PBMCs. In DNA, the CDR3 is TGCGCCAGCAGCTTGGGGCTAGCGAATGAGCAGTTCTTC. Its protein is CASSLGLANEQFF.